Each of the 21 T cell receptor beta chains below was sequenced from the same sample in a study of T cell repertoires in cytomegalovirus infection. TCRdb passed the reads through MiXCR, listing each CDR3 protein once. The table has 510,000 or so distinct CDR3 sequences, 26% seen once. Material: PBMCs. The receptors stem from a human donor in good health (CMV status not recorded). Some clones in this sample may be carry-over from other donors' samples.

This clonotype was picked up many times. This chain joins TRBV7-2 and TRBJ2-2; D remains ambiguous. CDR3 size: 15 residues. CDR1 is SGHTA and CDR2 is FQGNSA in the germline V gene. Trimming took off 2 bases at V and 0 bases at J, with 7 bases between the two ends. CDR3 in DNA: TGTGCCAGCAGCTTAAGGAGCACGAACACCGGGGAGCTGTTTTTT. It encodes CASSLRSTNTGELFF.

This clonotype has ten or more counts. The chain carries TRBV12-3 or TRBV12-4 and TRBJ1-5; 7 bases are shared with TRBD1. V dropped 0 bases and J dropped 4; count of bases not matched to a gene: 6. This CDR3 contains 16 residues. The CDR3 DNA reads as TGTGCCAGCAGTTTAGCAGGGGGCGGCTTAAATCAGCCCCAGCATTTT. Its translation: CASSLAGGGLNQPQHF.

This clonotype was seen many times. V is TRBV6-5 and J is TRBJ2-6; D ambiguous. The CDR3 has 16 amino acids. Trimming removed 2 bases at V and 1 base at J, with 9 bases between. The V gene's germline CDR1 is MNHEY and CDR2 SVGAGI. CDR3 amino acids: CASSYHQTSGANVLTF. DNA for the CDR3: TGTGCCAGCAGTTACCATCAAACGTCTGGGGCCAACGTCCTGACTTTC.

This chain joins TRBV5-4 and TRBJ2-3; 13 bases are a match to TRBD2. The CDR3 runs 17 residues. Germline trimming cut 4 bases from V and 6 bases from J; bases unmatched to any gene: 11. The germline gives CDR1 SGHNT, CDR2 YYREEE (reference sequence). Here the CDR3 reads CASSGGGLAGTIDTQYF. The CDR3 coding sequence is TGTGCCAGCAGCGGGGGGGGACTAGCGGGAACCATCGATACGCAGTATTTT.

This chain joins TRBV13 and TRBJ2-5, with D unresolved. There are 17 residues in the CDR3. The germline CDR1 and CDR2 sequences are PRHDT and FYEKMQ (reference sequence). Trimming left V 2 bases short and J 0 bases short, with 16 bases between. CDR3 region: CASSLLVSLPHQETQYF. In DNA, the CDR3 is TGTGCCAGCAGCTTATTGGTCTCACTCCCCCACCAAGAGACCCAGTACTTC.

This clonotype showed up just a few times. The chain joins TRBV19 to TRBJ2-1, with 9 nucleotides matching TRBD2. The CDR3 sequence is 15 residues long. Germline V CDR1 and CDR2: LNHDA, SQIVND (reference sequence). The V and J ends lost 1 base and 9 bases, in that order; junction bases with no gene match: 7. The CDR3, as DNA: TGTGCCAGTAGTATAGGGCTAGCGGGGTGGAGTGAGCAGTTCTTC. The encoded protein is CASSIGLAGWSEQFF.

This clonotype was detected a few times. The chain links TRBV7-9 to TRBJ1-5; D perhaps matches TRBD1 (5 bases). Germline assignment: CDR1 SEHNR and CDR2 FQNEAQ (reference sequence). V was clipped by 0 bases and J by 6 bases, with 9 bases between them. This CDR3 has 14 residues. This chain's CDR3 is CASSLAGEAQPQHF. The CDR3 DNA reads TGTGCCAGCAGCTTAGCGGGGGAAGCTCAGCCCCAGCATTTT.

The gene calls are TRBV12-5 and TRBJ1-2; TRBD1 is a possible D gene (5 bases). The length of the CDR3 is 13 residues. Germline loops: CDR1 LGHNT, CDR2 FRNRAP. Trimming left V 3 bases short and J 7 bases short, with 12 bases between. CDR3 nucleotide sequence: TGTGCTAGTGGTTTAGCCCAGGGTGGTGGCTACACCTTC. It is translated as CASGLAQGGGYTF.

This clonotype was observed a few times. The chain recombines TRBV2 with TRBJ1-3, with 7 bases fitting TRBD1. The ends lost 3 bases at V and 4 bases at J; junction bases unmatched: 3. CDR3 length: 14 residues. CDR1 is SNHLY, CDR2 FYNNEI, per germline. The CDR3 sequence is CASSEGTVGNTIYF. The CDR3 DNA sequence: TGTGCCAGCAGTGAGGGGACAGTAGGAAACACCATATATTTT.

The J gene is TRBJ2-5, the V gene TRBV29-1; the D gene is possibly TRBD2 (7 bases). Germline CDR1 is SQVTM and CDR2 is ANQGSEA. The CDR3 runs 12 residues. V gave up 4 bases and J gave up 5 bases, with 11 bases separating them. CDR3 DNA sequence: TGCAGCGTTGGGGGGGGCTGGGAGACCCAGTACTTC. Residues: CSVGGGWETQYF.

This clonotype occurred many times. The V and J genes are TRBV7-8 and TRBJ2-1; 15 bases match TRBD2. The CDR3 loop spans 18 amino acids. The V gene end was trimmed by 3 bases and the J gene end by 5 bases; junction bases not matched to a gene: 8. CDR1 and CDR2 (germline): SGHVS, FQNEAQ. CDR3 sequence reads: CASSLGLAGGRRHNEQFF. CDR3 in DNA: TGTGCCAGCAGCTTGGGACTAGCGGGAGGTAGACGCCACAATGAGCAGTTCTTC.

Only a few counts were recorded for this clonotype. CDR3 DNA sequence: TGTGCTAGTGCCCCCAAGTTGGGGGCTTCGGAAGCTTTCTTT. Translated: CASAPKLGASEAFF. This chain joins TRBV12-5 and TRBJ1-1, with D maybe TRBD1 (6 bases). Trimming removed 7 bases from V and 8 bases from J, with 20 bases in between. Germline CDR1 and CDR2: LGHNT and FRNRAP. The CDR3 runs 14 residues.

This clonotype has a count of ten or more. The chain carries TRBV7-2 and TRBJ2-2, with D possibly matching TRBD2 (5 bases). Germline V gene data show CDR1 as SGHTA and CDR2 as FQGNSA. Deletions cut 2 bases from V and 4 bases from J, with 11 bases between. There are 15 residues in the CDR3. The CDR3 nucleotides read TGTGCCAGCAGCTTATCCGGGGTTGGCACCGGGGAGCTGTTTTTT. Protein sequence: CASSLSGVGTGELFF.

In this sample, this clonotype turned up a few times. The chain carries TRBV11-2 and TRBJ2-3; TRBD2 aligns across 14 bases. The length of the CDR3 is 15 residues. The germline V gene encodes CDR1 SGHAT and CDR2 FQNNGV. Losses at the gene ends were 10 bases for V and 4 bases for J; bases not matched to a gene: 7. CDR3 coding DNA: TGTGCCACCGGACTAGCGGGGGGCGGCGCAGATACGCAGTATTTT. It translates to CATGLAGGGADTQYF.

J is TRBJ2-5 and V is TRBV23-1; D may be TRBD2 (5 bases). TRBV23-1 is treated as an ORF (open reading frame) with a function not yet certain. V was shortened by 7 bases and J by 5 bases, with 8 bases between the two germline ends. The CDR3 is 11 amino acids. The CDR3 region has the DNA TGCGCCAGCAACCGGAGGGAGACCCAGTACTTC. Its protein product is CASNRRETQYF.

V usage is TRBV6-2 or TRBV6-3 and J usage is TRBJ1-1; D unclear. The V end was cut by 7 bases, the J end by 0 bases, with 12 bases between. The CDR3 is made up of 14 amino acids. Germline values: CDR1 MNHEY, CDR2 SVGEGT. The CDR3 coding sequence is TGTGCCAGCACCCGCCGGACCATGAACACTGAAGCTTTCTTT. Its protein is CASTRRTMNTEAFF.

The chain links TRBV29-1 to TRBJ1-2; 9 bases are a match to TRBD1. The germline gives CDR1 SQVTM, CDR2 ANQGSEA. The V segment lost 4 bases and the J segment 8 bases; nucleotides outside the gene matches: 2. The CDR3 is 11 residues long. This chain's CDR3 is CSVAGTGGYTF. CDR3 DNA sequence: TGCAGCGTTGCCGGGACAGGGGGCTACACCTTC.

This clonotype was counted between two and nine times. The chain couples TRBV5-1 to TRBJ1-2, with TRBD1 identical over 8 bases. The CDR3 is made up of 14 amino acids. V was clipped by 1 base and J by 6 bases; unmatched bases: 5. Germline lookup yields CDR1 SGHRS and CDR2 YFSETQ. CDR3 nucleotides: TGCGCCAGCAGCTTGACAGGGGGGAATCATGGCTACACCTTC. Amino acid sequence: CASSLTGGNHGYTF.

Only a few counts were recorded for this clonotype. This rearrangement joins TRBV14 to TRBJ1-1, with D unclear. This CDR3 spans 14 amino acids. Looked up from germline, CDR1 is SGHDN and CDR2 is FVKESK. Trimming pared 0 bases from V and 3 bases from J, leaving 8 bases between. The DNA for the CDR3 is TGTGCCAGCAGCCAAGATCCCTCTTACACTGAAGCTTTCTTT. This codes for CASSQDPSYTEAFF.

This clonotype has just a few counts. The rearrangement joins TRBV7-2 to TRBJ2-3; TRBD1 is a possible D gene (5 bases). V was cut by 1 base and J by 2 bases, with 10 bases left in between. Looked up from germline, CDR1 is SGHTA and CDR2 is FQGNSA. This CDR3 spans 15 amino acids. The CDR3 reads CASSLGQLDTDTQYF. The CDR3 DNA reads as TGTGCCAGCAGCTTAGGACAGTTGGACACAGATACGCAGTATTTT.

This clonotype was counted only a few times. The V call is TRBV7-9, the J call TRBJ1-2, with D tentatively TRBD1 (5 bases). From germline, CDR1 is SEHNR and CDR2 FQNEAQ (reference sequence). V was clipped by 7 bases and J by 3 bases, with 15 bases between them. This CDR3 spans 14 amino acids. The CDR3 loop reads CASTWGGEDYGYTF. The CDR3 DNA is TGTGCCAGCACCTGGGGGGGGGAGGACTATGGCTACACCTTC.